The 14 T cell receptor beta chains listed next were all sequenced from one sample in a study of CD8+CD57+ T cells in acquired aplastic anemia. The use of genomic DNA as template underpinned the TCR beta VDJ and CDR3 profiling. TCRdb reprocessed the reads with MiXCR, giving one entry per CDR3 protein. The repertoire has 180,000 or so distinct CDR3 sequences, around half of them found once; the top ten carry about 1.7%. All patients picked for sequencing had shown, by flow cytometry, an expansion of CD8+CD57+ cells. The material sequenced was sorted CD4+, CD8+, or CD8+CD57+ T cells (not recorded which) from PBMCs. Receptors originate from a human donor with aplastic anemia.

Comments on this clonotype: One end of the junction does not line up with germline, which may come from a read error. The V call is TRBV29-1, the J call TRBJ2-1, with 7 bases matching TRBD1. Germline V lookup: CDR1 SQVTM, CDR2 ANQGSEA. The CDR3 has 13 residues. The CDR3, as DNA: TGCAGCGCTGAACAGGGGTATGGGGATGAGCAGTTCTTC. Protein product: CSAEQGYGDEQFF.

In its sample, this clonotype was seen many times. This chain connects TRBV4-1 to TRBJ1-2, with TRBD1 as a possible D gene (5 bases). The CDR3 length is 15 residues. CDR1 is MGHRA and CDR2 is YSYEKL in the germline V gene. Trimming pared 1 base from V and 3 bases from J, leaving 12 bases between. The CDR3 DNA reads as TGCGCCAGCAGCCAAGGGCCCCGGGGCTACTATGGCTACACCTTC. It encodes CASSQGPRGYYGYTF.

This clonotype was found many times. The chain carries TRBV7-9 and TRBJ2-7, with 7 bases aligning to TRBD2. The germline V gene encodes CDR1 SEHNR and CDR2 FQNEAQ (reference sequence). Trimming cost V 5 bases and J 4 bases; bases outside gene matches: 5. CDR3 length equals 13 residues. As DNA, the CDR3 is TGTGCCAGCAGCGACCGGACTAGTTACGAGCAGTACTTC. Its protein is CASSDRTSYEQYF.

This rearrangement joins TRBV10-3 to TRBJ1-5; D is uncertain. Germline assignment: CDR1 ENHRY and CDR2 SYGVKD. Trimming removed 0 bases from V and 0 bases from J, with 15 bases in between. The CDR3 covers 18 residues. In DNA form, the CDR3 reads TGTGCCATCAGTGAGTCCGGGCCTCCGTCGGATAGCAATCAGCCCCAGCATTTT. Protein: CAISESGPPSDSNQPQHF.

This clonotype was found many times. The chain employs TRBV10-2 and TRBJ1-1, with 8 nucleotides matching TRBD1. The CDR3 has 17 amino acids. Trimming took 3 bases from V and 1 from J; bases not matched to a gene: 10. The V gene's germline CDR1 is WSHSY and CDR2 SAAADI. CDR3: CASSERTGIGGNTEAFF. The CDR3, as DNA: TGCGCCAGCAGTGAAAGGACAGGGATTGGGGGGAACACTGAAGCTTTCTTT.

V usage is TRBV20-1 and J usage is TRBJ2-3; either TRBD1 or TRBD2 may fit D (5 bases each). This CDR3 contains 14 residues. V was trimmed by 4 bases and J by 4 bases, leaving 15 bases between them. The germline V gene has CDR1 DFQATT and CDR2 SNEGSKA (reference sequence). The CDR3 bases are TGCAGTGCTATGGGGGTAAATGGGCCAGATACGCAGTATTTT. It codes for CSAMGVNGPDTQYF.

The chain employs TRBV7-2 and TRBJ1-6, with D hard to call. CDR3 length: 12 amino acids. Trimming removed 7 bases at V and 10 bases at J, with 11 bases between. CDR1 is SGHTA and CDR2 is FQGNSA in the germline V gene. The CDR3 region is CASNSLGSPLHF. The CDR3, as DNA: TGTGCCAGCAACTCACTGGGCTCACCCCTCCACTTT.

This clonotype came up many times. The chain links TRBV7-3 to TRBJ2-2, with D unclear. V was shortened by 3 bases and J by 6 bases, with 14 bases between the two germline ends. CDR1 SGHTA and CDR2 FQGTGA come from the germline V gene. The CDR3 has 15 amino acids. The DNA for the CDR3 is TGTGCCAGCAGCTTGACCTTGACTGATTCCGGGGAGCTGTTTTTT. It translates to CASSLTLTDSGELFF.

The chain carries TRBV2 and TRBJ1-3, with 9 bases matching TRBD1. Germline lookup yields CDR1 SNHLY and CDR2 FYNNEI. This CDR3 is built from 14 residues. Trimming took 6 bases from V and 4 from J; bases not matched to a gene: 4. In DNA form, the CDR3 reads TGTGCCAGCAGGGCGGGACAGGGAGGAAACACCATATATTTT. Translated, it gives CASRAGQGGNTIYF.

Points on this clonotype: A clone one base away is much larger, so this may be a read error. The chain is built from TRBV14 and TRBJ2-3; tentative D call: TRBD2 (5 bases). The V gene's germline CDR1 is SGHDN and CDR2 FVKESK. The CDR3 consists of 13 residues. Trimming cost V 3 bases and J 14 bases, with 18 bases left between them. Written as DNA, the CDR3 is TGTGCCAGCAGCCACATAGAGGGTATTTTGTCGTATTTT. Amino acids: CASSHIEGILSYF.

Note on this clonotype: The limits of the CDR3 on the DNA are not certain, so only TCRdb's listed CDR3 is given. The gene calls are TRBV19 and TRBJ2-3. The germline CDR1 and CDR2 sequences are LNHDA and SQIVND (reference sequence). The CDR3 totals 13 residues, both ends included. CDR3 in amino acids: CASRSVAAGTQYF.

The rearrangement uses TRBV24-1 and TRBJ1-6, with a possible D match to TRBD1 (5 bases). V lost 6 bases to trimming and J lost 14 bases, with 13 bases between them. Looked up from germline, CDR1 is KGHDR and CDR2 is SFDVKD. The CDR3 runs 12 residues. The CDR3 region is CATSKGGGSLHF. The DNA for the CDR3 is TGTGCCACCAGTAAGGGCGGGGGGTCCCTCCACTTT.

This clonotype was observed many times. The chain combines TRBV30 with TRBJ1-2, with no clear D. Germline V CDR1 and CDR2: GTSNPN, SVGIG (reference sequence). The CDR3 runs to 12 residues. The V end was cut by 5 bases, the J end by 6 bases, with 13 bases between. CDR3 amino acids: CAWSRVLNGYTF. In nucleotides, the CDR3 is TGTGCCTGGTCCCGGGTGCTAAATGGCTACACCTTC.

The chain combines TRBV7-2 with TRBJ1-2; possible D gene TRBD1, 6 bases. The CDR3 spans 13 residues. Between the trimmed V and J ends, which lost 5 bases and 2 bases, there was a span of 9 bases. CDR1 is SGHTA, CDR2 FQGNSA, per germline. The CDR3 nucleotides are TGTGCCAGCAGCCAAGACAGGAACTATGGCTACACCTTC. Translating it yields CASSQDRNYGYTF. The full variable domain, in which reference TRBV7-2 and TRBJ1-2 provide the parts outside the CDR3, is GAGVSQSPSNKVTEKGKDVELRCDPISGHTALYWYRQSLGQGLEFLIYFQGNSAPDKSGLPSDRFSAERTGGSVSTLTIQRTQQEDSAVYLCASSQDRNYGYTFGSGTRLTVV.